This T cell receptor beta chain was obtained from a study of T cell responses to AZD1222 COVID-19 vaccine. Study-wide context: Doses given second, at about 4 or about 12 weeks, were pooled. Study findings and constraints: Only a handful of people who got AZD1222 tested seropositive at baseline. Spike was spanned by vaccine-associated CD4 TCRs, which were dominant at 160-218 and 743-854. There were mostly white British donors and more females than males, and clonal diversity was possibly underestimated.

The germline CDR1 and CDR2 sequences are MNHEY and SVGEGT. The CDR3 has 11 amino acids. Trimming stripped 3 bases from V and 6 bases from J, with 5 bases between. Profiled with immunoSEQ multiplex PCR; TCRdb holds only in-frame clones, not every one. The profile shows about 140,000 clones, 70% to 90% of them singletons. On this clone: Its matching antigen is unknown.

J is TRBJ1-2 and V is TRBV6-2 or TRBV6-3; D is uncertain. The input for sequencing was peripheral blood, taken on day 0 of AZD1222 vaccination. The sequence came from an adult in good health. The DNA of the CDR3 is TGTGCCAGCAGTTATAGCAATGGCTACACCTTC. As protein: CASSYSNGYTF.